This T cell receptor (beta chain) was identified during a study of CD8 T cells in Susac syndrome. V gave up 4 bases and J gave up 1 base, with 11 bases separating them. Looked up from germline, CDR1 is KGHDR and CDR2 is SFDVKD. The CDR3 covers 15 residues. FACS enriched CD8+ TEMRA cells, while bulk CD8+ and CD4+ were negatively isolated. After extraction with the RNeasy kit, roughly 0.45 to 1 ug of the RNA was reverse transcribed using random hexamers. TCRdb recomputed calls from the immunoSEQ multiplex PCR reads with MiXCR, one row per CDR3 protein. The data show some 120,000 distinct CDR3 sequences, with nearly 95% seen just once and approximately 0.12% held by the top ten.

The TCR sequence derives from a human donor in good health. This chain joins TRBV24-1 and TRBJ2-3; D call uncertain. Sequenced sample: CD4+ T cells from PBMCs. CDR3 sequence reads: CATSEDVKRTDTQYF. CDR3 nucleotides: TGTGCCACCAGTGAAGACGTGAAGCGCACAGATACGCAGTATTTT.